The clone carrying this TCR beta chain was found a few times. The antigen remains undetermined. The sample originates from a study of T cells in Graves' hyperthyroidism and ophthalmopathy. Regarding the study as a whole: Model-based prediction identified ophthalmopathy a median about 6.8 months prior to its onset.

Graves' hyperthyroidism is called stable when ophthalmopathy does not progress within 18 months. PBMCs were obtained from 9 to 10 ml fresh peripheral blood. There were TCR beta CDR3 regions amplified from RNA transcripts. The HTBI set primed first-round TCR CDR3 RT-PCR. TCRdb re-called the multiplex PCR reads through MiXCR, storing one row per CDR3 protein. The sample contains under 650,000 distinct CDR3 sequences, around 15% of which appear only once. The TCR originated in a woman younger than 45 with Graves' hyperthyroidism. The sequenced material came from blood.

The CDR3 coding sequence is TGTGCCAGCAGTGACCCGACAGGGACCCTCCACTTT. As protein: CASSDPTGTLHF. The chain employs TRBV6-1 and TRBJ1-6; 7 nucleotides align to TRBD1. Germline V gives CDR1 MNHNS, CDR2 SASEGT. J was trimmed by 14 bases and V by 3 bases; bases with no gene match: 4. The CDR3 is 12 amino acids.